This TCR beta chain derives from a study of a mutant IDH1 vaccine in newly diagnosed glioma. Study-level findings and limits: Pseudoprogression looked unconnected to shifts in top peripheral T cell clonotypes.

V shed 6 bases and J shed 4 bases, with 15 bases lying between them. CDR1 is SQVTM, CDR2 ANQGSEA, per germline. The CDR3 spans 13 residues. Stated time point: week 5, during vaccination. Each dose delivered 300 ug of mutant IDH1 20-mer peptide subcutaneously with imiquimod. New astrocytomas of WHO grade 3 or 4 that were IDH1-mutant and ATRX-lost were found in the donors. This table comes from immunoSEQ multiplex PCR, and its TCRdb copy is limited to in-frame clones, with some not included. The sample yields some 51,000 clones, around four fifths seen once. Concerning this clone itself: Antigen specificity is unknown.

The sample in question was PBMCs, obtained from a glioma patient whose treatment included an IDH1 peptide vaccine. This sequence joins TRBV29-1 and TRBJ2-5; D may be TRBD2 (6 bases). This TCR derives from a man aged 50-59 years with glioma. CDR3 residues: CSVNGGDGETQYF. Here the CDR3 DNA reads TGCAGCGTCAACGGGGGTGACGGAGAGACCCAGTACTTC.